This is a list of T cell receptor beta chains from one sample in a study of blood T cell repertoires in COVID-19. Sequenced by immunoSEQ multiplex PCR; TCRdb stores in-frame clones only, minus some. The data contain 35,000 or so clones, over 75% of them singletons. The sequenced sample consisted of peripheral blood. Receptor source: a human donor in a cohort sampled during active or convalescent COVID-19. The donor label of this sample is uncertain. The CDR3 runs from the conserved cysteine through the conserved F or W. The D gene is left open where the match is weak. For some rows the clone size is stated as once, few or many, or as a class when expanded; others skip it.

J,D,V,size,DNA,CDR3
TRBJ2-1,TRBD2,TRBV2,few,TGTGCCAGCAGCCCTGGACTAGCGGGTTACAATGAGCAGTTCTTC,CASSPGLAGYNEQFF
TRBJ2-1,TRBD2,TRBV5-5,NA,TGTGCCAGCAGCTGGTTAGCGGGCGCGGGTGAGCAGTTCTTC,CASSWLAGAGEQFF
TRBJ1-5,NA,TRBV6-6,NA,TGTGCCAGCAGTCCGCGGTCCTCCGTCAGCCACCGACAGCCCCAGCATTTT,CASSPRSSVSHRQPQHF
TRBJ2-1,TRBD2,TRBV25-1,NA,TGTGCCAGCAGTGAATCAACTAGCGGGACGTACAATGAGCAGTTCTTC,CASSESTSGTYNEQFF
TRBJ2-1,TRBD2,TRBV7-2,NA,TGTGCCAGCAGCTTCCTCTATCTCTCTAGCGGAAACAATGAGCAGTTCTTC,CASSFLYLSSGNNEQFF
TRBJ2-1,TRBD2,TRBV18,NA,TGTGCCAGCTCCGGACTAGCCTACAATGAGCAGTTCTTC,CASSGLAYNEQFF
TRBJ2-7,TRBD2,TRBV6-2/TRBV6-3,NA,TGTGCCAGCAGTTACATTAGCGGGATGAACGAGCAGTACTTC,CASSYISGMNEQYF
TRBJ1-6,TRBD1,TRBV5-1,NA,TGCGCCAGCAGCTCACAGGGGGTGGGGTCACCCCTCCACTTT,CASSSQGVGSPLHF
TRBJ1-1,NA,TRBV21-1,NA,TGTGCCAGCAGCAAAGCGGCAGGGAAAGCTTTCTTT,CASSKAAGKAFF
TRBJ1-2,NA,TRBV18,NA,TGTGCCAGCTCACCACGCGAAGGAGCTAACTATGGCTACACCTTC,CASSPREGANYGYTF
TRBJ2-7,NA,TRBV3-1/TRBV3-2,few,TGTGCCAGCAGCCAAGGGGCGTCGAAGGTCTACGAGCAGTACTTC,CASSQGASKVYEQYF
TRBJ2-7,NA,TRBV5-1,once,TGCGCCAGCAGCTTGCGGGGTAGCGAGCAGTACTTC,CASSLRGSEQYF
TRBJ1-1,TRBD1,TRBV18,NA,TGTGCCAGCTCCCTCGGAGGGGGACAGACACACACTGAAGCTTTCTTT,CASSLGGGQTHTEAFF
TRBJ1-2,NA,TRBV6-6,NA,TGTGCCAGCAGTTACTCGAAAGGGGGGGTTGGCTACACCTTC,CASSYSKGGVGYTF
TRBJ2-7,NA,TRBV30,NA,TGTGCCTGGAGGCCAGGGTGGACCTACGAGCAGTACTTC,CAWRPGWTYEQYF
TRBJ1-4,NA,TRBV19,NA,TGTGCCAGTAGTATAAGGAGGGAAAAACTGTTTTTT,CASSIRREKLFF
TRBJ2-5,TRBD2,TRBV5-1,NA,TGCGCCAGCAGCTCAGGGACTAGCGGGGTGGGTCAAGAGACCCAGTACTTC,CASSSGTSGVGQETQYF
TRBJ2-1,NA,TRBV20-1,NA,TGCAGTGCAAACAGGGGAGGCGGGCAGTTCTTC,CSANRGGGQFF
TRBJ2-2,TRBD2,TRBV7-9,NA,TGTGCCAGCAGCGGACTAGCGGGGCTGGCTAGCGGGGAGCTGTTTTTT,CASSGLAGLASGELFF
TRBJ1-4,NA,TRBV5-1,NA,TGCGCCAGCAGCTTGGGACGGGTGGCAACTAATGAAAAACTGTTTTTT,CASSLGRVATNEKLFF
TRBJ1-6,NA,TRBV7-2,NA,TGTGCCAGCAGCCCTGTGGCAGGGAGGAATTCACCCCTCCACTTT,CASSPVAGRNSPLHF
TRBJ1-2,TRBD1,TRBV7-9,NA,TGTGCCAGCAGCCCCTACGACAGGGTGGCCGGCTACACCTTC,CASSPYDRVAGYTF
TRBJ2-1,TRBD2,TRBV10-3,NA,TGTGCCATCAGTGGACTAGCGGAATACAATGAGCAGTTCTTC,CAISGLAEYNEQFF
TRBJ1-2,NA,TRBV7-2,NA,TGTGCCAGCAGCTTAGAACTCAATTCTGGCTACACCTTC,CASSLELNSGYTF
TRBJ2-2,NA,TRBV6-6,NA,TGTGCCAGCAGTCCGGTCGGTACGCTGTTTTTT,CASSPVGTLFF
TRBJ2-2,TRBD2,TRBV2,NA,TGTGCCAGCAGGGGAGCGGGGGGCACCGGGGAGCTGTTTTTT,CASRGAGGTGELFF
TRBJ1-1,NA,TRBV18,NA,TGTGCCAGCTCACCAGGAGGTGAAGGGGCTTTCTTT,CASSPGGEGAFF
TRBJ1-1,NA,TRBV6-6,few,TGTGCCAGCAGTTACTCGGGGGGGATGGCCACTGAAGCTTTCTTT,CASSYSGGMATEAFF
TRBJ2-5,NA,TRBV24-1,NA,TGTGCCACCAGTGATTTCGGGAGTCTCCGGGAGACCCAGTACTTC,CATSDFGSLRETQYF
TRBJ2-2,TRBD2,TRBV19,NA,TGTGCCAGTAGTATAGGTCGGGGAGGGGTCACCGGGGAGCTGTTTTTT,CASSIGRGGVTGELFF
TRBJ2-5,NA,TRBV19,once,TGTGCCAGTAGTATAAACAGGGAGGAGACCCAGTACTTC,CASSINREETQYF
TRBJ1-4,NA,TRBV30,NA,TGTGCCTGGAGTGTCCTAACTAATGAAAAACTGTTTTTT,CAWSVLTNEKLFF